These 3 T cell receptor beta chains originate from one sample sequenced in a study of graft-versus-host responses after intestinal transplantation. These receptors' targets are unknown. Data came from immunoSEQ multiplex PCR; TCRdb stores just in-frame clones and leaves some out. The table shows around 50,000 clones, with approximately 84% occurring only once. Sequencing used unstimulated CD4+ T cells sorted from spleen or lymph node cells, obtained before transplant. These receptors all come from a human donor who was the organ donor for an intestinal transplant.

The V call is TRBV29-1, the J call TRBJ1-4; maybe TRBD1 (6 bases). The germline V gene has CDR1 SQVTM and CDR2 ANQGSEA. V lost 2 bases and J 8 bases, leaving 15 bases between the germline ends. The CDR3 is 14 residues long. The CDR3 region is CSVEIPGGREKLFF. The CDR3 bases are TGCAGCGTTGAAATCCCCGGGGGCAGGGAAAAACTGTTTTTT.

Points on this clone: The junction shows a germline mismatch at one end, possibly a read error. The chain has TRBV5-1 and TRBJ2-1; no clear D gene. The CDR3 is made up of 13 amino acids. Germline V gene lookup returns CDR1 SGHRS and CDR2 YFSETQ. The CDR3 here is CASSPDGDNGQFF. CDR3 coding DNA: TGCGCCAGCAGTCCCGACGGCGACAATGGGCAGTTCTTC.

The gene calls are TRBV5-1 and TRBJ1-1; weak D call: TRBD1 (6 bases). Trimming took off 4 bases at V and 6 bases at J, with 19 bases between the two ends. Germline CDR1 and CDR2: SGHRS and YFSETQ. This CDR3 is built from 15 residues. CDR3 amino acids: CASSNWGAGEAEAFF. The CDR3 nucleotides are TGCGCCAGCAGCAATTGGGGGGCAGGGGAAGCTGAAGCTTTCTTT.